What follows are 10 T cell receptor beta chains derived from one specimen sequenced in a study of T-cell reconstitution after alpha-beta-depleted transplantation in children. Researchers prepared the TCRbeta library using unique molecular identifiers, the study reports. TCRdb independently ran MiXCR on the PCR reads; one entry per CDR3 protein. The data show about 610,000 distinct CDR3 sequences, with under 12% seen just once and 3.5% to 5% held by the top ten. The material was PBMCs from the stem cell graft donor, obtained from the stem cell graft. The receptors here all came from a human donor who donated a stem cell graft to a child with acute myeloid leukemia.

The V and J genes are TRBV5-1 and TRBJ2-2, with unresolved D. Germline V gene lookup returns CDR1 SGHRS and CDR2 YFSETQ. CDR3 size: 16 residues. V was clipped by 0 bases and J by 0 bases, with 9 bases between them. CDR3 coding DNA: TGCGCCAGCAGCTTGGATCCGGTTTCGAACACCGGGGAGCTGTTTTTT. Translated: CASSLDPVSNTGELFF.

The table lists this clonotype with a few counts. The chain employs TRBV7-3 and TRBJ1-6; D remains unclear. Trimming shortened V by 1 base and J by 0 bases, and 7 bases separated the two germline ends. In germline, CDR1 is SGHTA, CDR2 FQGTGA. The CDR3 covers 16 residues. The CDR3 DNA sequence: TGTGCCAGCAGCTTAAGGGCCGGCTCCTATAATTCACCCCTCCACTTT. This sequence encodes CASSLRAGSYNSPLHF.

This chain connects TRBV28 to TRBJ2-2; 9 bases map to TRBD2. The length of the CDR3 is 18 residues. Germline V gene data show CDR1 as MDHEN and CDR2 as SYDVKM. J lost 3 bases, V lost 4 bases, and 12 bases had no gene match. Here the CDR3 DNA reads TGTGCCAGCAGTTCGCAGCCCGGGACTAGCCTCGACACCGGGGAGCTGTTTTTT. Translation: CASSSQPGTSLDTGELFF.

This CDR3 is CASSLARSTVGGELFF. CDR3 in DNA: TGTGCCAGCAGCTTAGCCCGATCGACGGTTGGCGGGGAGCTGTTTTTT. V and J are TRBV7-2 and TRBJ2-2; D call uncertain. This CDR3 region has 16 residues. Germline-derived CDR1 and CDR2 are SGHTA and FQGNSA. Trimming removed 0 bases from V and 7 bases from J, with 15 bases in between. Looking up the rest from reference TRBV7-2 and TRBJ2-2 gives the full variable domain: GAGVSQSPSNKVTEKGKDVELRCDPISGHTALYWYRQSLGQGLEFLIYFQGNSAPDKSGLPSDRFSAERTGGSVSTLTIQRTQQEDSAVYLCASSLARSTVGGELFFGEGSRLTVL.

This clonotype occurred once. V gene TRBV3-1 combines with J gene TRBJ2-7; no clear D. Germline CDR1 reads LGHDT; CDR2 reads YNNKEL (reference sequence). The CDR3 spans 13 residues. V was pared by 0 bases and J by 3 bases, with 6 bases between. The CDR3 bases are TGTGCCAGCAGCCAAGAAGGATTCTACGAGCAGTACTTC. Translation: CASSQEGFYEQYF.

This clonotype was recorded a few times. The chain links TRBV7-2 to TRBJ2-1; D uncertain. The CDR3 consists of 15 residues. V shed 1 base and J shed 7 bases, with 14 bases lying between them. CDR1 is SGHTA and CDR2 is FQGNSA in the germline V gene. CDR3 loop: CASSLGTPRQNEQFF. DNA of the CDR3: TGTGCCAGCAGCTTAGGGACGCCCCGGCAAAATGAGCAGTTCTTC.

This clonotype was counted a few times. V gene TRBV20-1 combines with J gene TRBJ1-1, with a weak D call TRBD1 (5 bases). The CDR3 runs 11 residues. V was clipped by 0 bases and J by 8 bases, with 7 bases between them. Germline CDR1 is DFQATT and CDR2 is SNEGSKA (reference sequence). The DNA for the CDR3 is TGCAGTGCTAGAGATTCAGGGGAAGCTTTCTTT. Encoded protein: CSARDSGEAFF.

The V and J genes are TRBV7-8 and TRBJ2-5; 10 bases match TRBD2. The CDR3 totals 16 residues. Losses at the gene ends were 4 bases for V and 4 bases for J; bases not matched to a gene: 9. Germline V gene data show CDR1 as SGHVS and CDR2 as FQNEAQ. The CDR3 DNA follows: TGTGCCAGCAGCTCCGCCCTAGCGGGAGTGGGAGAGACCCAGTACTTC. Its protein is CASSSALAGVGETQYF.

This clonotype was picked up many times. The gene calls are TRBV13 and TRBJ1-2; tentative D call: TRBD1 (6 bases). This CDR3 has 15 residues. V dropped 5 bases and J dropped 0 bases, with 13 bases sitting between them. Per germline, CDR1 PRHDT and CDR2 FYEKMQ (reference sequence). In DNA form, the CDR3 reads TGTGCCAGCAGCGCTCGACAGGCCTCTAACTATGGCTACACCTTC. Translated: CASSARQASNYGYTF.

Ten or more counts support this clonotype. A much larger clone lies a single base off, so this may be a read error. The chain combines TRBV12-3 or TRBV12-4 with TRBJ2-1; D ambiguous. V lost 3 bases and J 0 bases, leaving 6 bases between the germline ends. The CDR3 has 14 amino acids. DNA of the CDR3: TGTGCCAGCAGTTTGGCGGACTCCTACAATGAGCAGTTCTTC. It translates to CASSLADSYNEQFF.